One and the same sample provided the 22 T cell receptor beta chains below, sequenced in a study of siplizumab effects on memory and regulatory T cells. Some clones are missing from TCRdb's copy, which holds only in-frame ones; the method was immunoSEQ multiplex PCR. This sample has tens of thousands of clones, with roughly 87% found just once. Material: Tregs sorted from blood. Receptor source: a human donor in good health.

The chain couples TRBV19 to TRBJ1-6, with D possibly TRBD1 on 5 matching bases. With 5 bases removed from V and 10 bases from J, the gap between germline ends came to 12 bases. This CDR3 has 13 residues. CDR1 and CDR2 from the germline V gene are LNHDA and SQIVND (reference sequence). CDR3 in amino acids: CASSRTGESPLHF. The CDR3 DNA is TGTGCCAGTAGTCGAACGGGGGAGTCACCCCTCCACTTT.

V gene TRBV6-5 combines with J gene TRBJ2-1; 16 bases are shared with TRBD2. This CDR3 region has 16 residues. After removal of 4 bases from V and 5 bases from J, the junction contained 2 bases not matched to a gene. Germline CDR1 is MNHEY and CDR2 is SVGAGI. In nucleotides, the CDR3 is TGTGCCAGCAGTTCGGGACTAGCGGGGGGGCACAATGAGCAGTTCTTC. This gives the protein CASSSGLAGGHNEQFF.

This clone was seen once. The CDR3 sequence: CASREPGQGIEQYF. The CDR3 DNA reads as TGCGCCAGCAGGGAACCGGGACAGGGCATCGAGCAGTACTTC. The J gene is TRBJ2-7, the V gene TRBV10-2; 9 bases map to TRBD1. After removal of 6 bases from V and 6 bases from J, the junction contained 9 bases not matched to a gene. Germline lookup yields CDR1 WSHSY and CDR2 SAAADI. The CDR3 is 14 residues long.

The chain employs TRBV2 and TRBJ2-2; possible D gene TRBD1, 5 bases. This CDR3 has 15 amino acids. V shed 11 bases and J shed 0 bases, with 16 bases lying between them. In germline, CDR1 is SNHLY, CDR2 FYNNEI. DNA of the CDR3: TGTGCCTCAACCCCCCAGGGCCCGAACACCGGGGAGCTGTTTTTT. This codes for CASTPQGPNTGELFF.

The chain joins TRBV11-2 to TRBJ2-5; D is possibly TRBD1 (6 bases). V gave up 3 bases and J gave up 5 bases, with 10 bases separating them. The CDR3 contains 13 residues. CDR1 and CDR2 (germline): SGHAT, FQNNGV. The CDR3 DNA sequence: TGTGCCAGCAGCTTTCAGGGGCTGGAGACCCAGTACTTC. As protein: CASSFQGLETQYF.

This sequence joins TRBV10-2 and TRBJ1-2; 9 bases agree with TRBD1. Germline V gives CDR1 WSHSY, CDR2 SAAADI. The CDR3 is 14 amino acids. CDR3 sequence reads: CASRPGQGDYGYTF. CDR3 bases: TGCGCGAGCCGACCGGGACAGGGAGACTATGGCTACACCTTC.

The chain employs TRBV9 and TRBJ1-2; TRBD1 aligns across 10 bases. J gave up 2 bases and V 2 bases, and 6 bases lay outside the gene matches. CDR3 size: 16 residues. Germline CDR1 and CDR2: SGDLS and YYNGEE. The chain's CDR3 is CASSVGGGQGNYGYTF. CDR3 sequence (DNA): TGTGCCAGCAGCGTCGGGGGGGGACAGGGGAACTATGGCTACACCTTC.

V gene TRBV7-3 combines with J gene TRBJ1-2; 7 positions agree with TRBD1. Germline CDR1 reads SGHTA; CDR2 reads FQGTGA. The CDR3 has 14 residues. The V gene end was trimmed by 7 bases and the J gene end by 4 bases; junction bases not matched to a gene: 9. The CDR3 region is CASTQRTGSYGYTF. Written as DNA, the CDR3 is TGTGCCAGCACCCAACGGACAGGAAGCTATGGCTACACCTTC.

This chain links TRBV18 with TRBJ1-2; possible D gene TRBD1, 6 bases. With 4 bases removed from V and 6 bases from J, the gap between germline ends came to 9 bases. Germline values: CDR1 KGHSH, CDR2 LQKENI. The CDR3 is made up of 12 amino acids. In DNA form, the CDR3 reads TGTGCCAGCTCACAGCAGGGGCATGGCTACACCTTC. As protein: CASSQQGHGYTF.

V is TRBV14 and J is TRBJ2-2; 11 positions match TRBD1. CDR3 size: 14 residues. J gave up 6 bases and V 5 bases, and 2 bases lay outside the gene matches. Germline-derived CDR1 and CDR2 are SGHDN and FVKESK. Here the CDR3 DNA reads TGTGCCAGCAGCGGACAGGGGGCCTCCGGGGAGCTGTTTTTT. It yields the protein CASSGQGASGELFF.

CDR3 in amino acids: CASSWDRRTEAFF. In nucleotides, the CDR3 is TGTGCCAGTAGTTGGGACAGACGGACTGAAGCTTTCTTT. This chain joins TRBV19 and TRBJ1-1, with TRBD1 matching 7 bases. Germline V lookup: CDR1 LNHDA, CDR2 SQIVND (reference sequence). The CDR3 is made up of 13 amino acids. The trim removed 5 bases at V and 5 bases at J, leaving 5 bases unmatched.

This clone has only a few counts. CDR3 nucleotide sequence: TGTGCCAGCAGCTCCCTCGGCGGGAACACTGAAGCTTTCTTT. It translates to CASSSLGGNTEAFF. This rearrangement joins TRBV7-9 to TRBJ1-1; no reliable D call. The ends were cut back, 4 bases at V and 1 base at J, with 10 bases in the middle. Germline V gene data show CDR1 as SEHNR and CDR2 as FQNEAQ (reference sequence). This CDR3 region has 14 residues.

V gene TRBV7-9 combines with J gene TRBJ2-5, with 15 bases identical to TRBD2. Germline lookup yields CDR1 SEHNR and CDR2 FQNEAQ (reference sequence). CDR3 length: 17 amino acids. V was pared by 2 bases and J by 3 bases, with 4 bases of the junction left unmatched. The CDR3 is CASSLRGLAGGKETQYF. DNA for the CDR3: TGTGCCAGCAGCTTACGTGGACTAGCGGGGGGGAAAGAGACCCAGTACTTC.

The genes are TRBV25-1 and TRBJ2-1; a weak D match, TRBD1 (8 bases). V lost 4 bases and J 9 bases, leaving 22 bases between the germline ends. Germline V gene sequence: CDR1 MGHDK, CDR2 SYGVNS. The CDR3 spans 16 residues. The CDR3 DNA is TGTGCCAGCAGTGCCCTAACAGGGGGGGCAATCAGTGAGCAGTTCTTC. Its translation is CASSALTGGAISEQFF. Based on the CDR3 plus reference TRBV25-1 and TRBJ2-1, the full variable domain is EADIYQTPRYLVIGTGKKITLECSQTMGHDKMYWYQQDPGMELHLIHYSYGVNSTEKGDLSSESTVSRIRTEHFPLTLESARPSHTSQYLCASSALTGGAISEQFFGPGTRLTVL.

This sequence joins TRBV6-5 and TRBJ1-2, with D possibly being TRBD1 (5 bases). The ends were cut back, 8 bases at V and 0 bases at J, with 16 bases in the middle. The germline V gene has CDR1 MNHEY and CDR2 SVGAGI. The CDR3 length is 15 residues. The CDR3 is CASAQGTFTNYGYTF. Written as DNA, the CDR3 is TGTGCCAGCGCGCAGGGAACATTTACTAACTATGGCTACACCTTC.

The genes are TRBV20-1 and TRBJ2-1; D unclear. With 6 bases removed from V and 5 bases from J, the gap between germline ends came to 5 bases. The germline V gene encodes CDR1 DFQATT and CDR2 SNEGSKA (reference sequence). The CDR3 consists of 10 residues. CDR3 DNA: TGCAGTGCAGTAGACAATGAGCAGTTCTTC. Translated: CSAVDNEQFF.

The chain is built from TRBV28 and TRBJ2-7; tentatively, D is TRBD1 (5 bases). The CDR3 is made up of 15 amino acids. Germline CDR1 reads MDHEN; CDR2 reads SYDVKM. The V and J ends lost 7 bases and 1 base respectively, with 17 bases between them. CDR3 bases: TGTGCCAGCACCCCCATTGTGGCAGGGTCCTACGAGCAGTACTTC. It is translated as CASTPIVAGSYEQYF. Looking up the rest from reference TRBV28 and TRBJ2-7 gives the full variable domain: DVKVTQSSRYLVKRTGEKVFLECVQDMDHENMFWYRQDPGLGLRLIYFSYDVKMKEKGDIPEGYSVSREKKERFSLILESASTNQTSMYLCASTPIVAGSYEQYFGPGTRLTVT.

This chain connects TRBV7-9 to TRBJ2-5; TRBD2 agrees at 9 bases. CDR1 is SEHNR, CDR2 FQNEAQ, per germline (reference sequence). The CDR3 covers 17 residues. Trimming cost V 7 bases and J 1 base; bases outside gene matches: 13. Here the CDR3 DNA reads TGTGCCAGCACCCAAAGAGGGGCTAGCGGGATCCAAGAGACCCAGTACTTC. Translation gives CASTQRGASGIQETQYF.

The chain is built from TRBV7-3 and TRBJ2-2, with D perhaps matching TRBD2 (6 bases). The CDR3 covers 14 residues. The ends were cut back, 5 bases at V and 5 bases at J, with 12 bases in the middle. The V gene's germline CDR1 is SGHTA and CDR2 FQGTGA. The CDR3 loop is CASSQKEGTGELFF. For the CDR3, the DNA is TGTGCCAGCAGCCAAAAGGAGGGAACCGGGGAGCTGTTTTTT.

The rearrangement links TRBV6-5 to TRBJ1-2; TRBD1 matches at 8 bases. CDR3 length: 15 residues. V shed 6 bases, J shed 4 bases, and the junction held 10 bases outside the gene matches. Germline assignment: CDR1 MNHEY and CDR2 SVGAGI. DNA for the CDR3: TGTGCCAGCAGGGGGACAGGACAGGGACTCTATGGCTACACCTTC. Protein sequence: CASRGTGQGLYGYTF.

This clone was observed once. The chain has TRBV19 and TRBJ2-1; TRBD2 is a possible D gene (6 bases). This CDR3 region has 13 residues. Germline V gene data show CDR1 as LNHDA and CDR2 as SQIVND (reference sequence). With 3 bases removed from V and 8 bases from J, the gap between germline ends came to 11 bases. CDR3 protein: CASSMRGRDEQFF. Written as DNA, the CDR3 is TGTGCCAGTAGTATGCGGGGCCGAGATGAGCAGTTCTTC.

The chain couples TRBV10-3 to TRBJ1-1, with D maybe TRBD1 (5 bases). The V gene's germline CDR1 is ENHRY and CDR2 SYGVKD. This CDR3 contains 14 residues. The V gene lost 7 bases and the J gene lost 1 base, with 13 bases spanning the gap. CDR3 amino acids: CAITPRGANTEAFF. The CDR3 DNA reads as TGTGCCATCACCCCGAGGGGTGCGAACACTGAAGCTTTCTTT.